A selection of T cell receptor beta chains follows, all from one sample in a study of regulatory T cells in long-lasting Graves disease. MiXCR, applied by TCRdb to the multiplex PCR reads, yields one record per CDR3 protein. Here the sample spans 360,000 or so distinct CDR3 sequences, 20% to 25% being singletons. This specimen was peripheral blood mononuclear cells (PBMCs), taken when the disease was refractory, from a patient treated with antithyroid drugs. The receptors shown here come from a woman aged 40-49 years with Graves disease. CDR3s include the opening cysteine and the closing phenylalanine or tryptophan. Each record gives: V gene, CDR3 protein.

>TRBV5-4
CASSFLGLAGLQTQYF
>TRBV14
CASSQDLFNEQYF
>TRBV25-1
CASIIPLGVDSGANVLTF
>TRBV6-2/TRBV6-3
CATTPGRASYEQYF
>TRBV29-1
CSVHGEGRNGNTIYF
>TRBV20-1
CSASPVMNTEAFF
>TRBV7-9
CASRRTGVQETQYF
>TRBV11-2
CASSRTSAYEQYF
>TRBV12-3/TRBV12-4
CASSKRWGEAFF
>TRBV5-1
CASSFEQAGRSYEQYF
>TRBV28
CASSGGGNTEAFF
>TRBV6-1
CASNVDGIYEQYF
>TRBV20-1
CSASDSNQPQHF
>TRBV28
CASSFGGALGPQHF
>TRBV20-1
CSASRGNTIYF
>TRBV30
CAWSLGQANTGELFF
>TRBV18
CASSPPQNREAFF
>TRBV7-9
CASSLVEIWTEAFF
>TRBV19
CASSPLAGVGYEQYF
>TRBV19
CASSSLRRMNTEAFF
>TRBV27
CASRSNFGQPQHF
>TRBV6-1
CASGGGRRNTEAFF
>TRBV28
CASTHIATWAGVPETQYF
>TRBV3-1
CASSLGHLEQYF
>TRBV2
CASRQTGGGGEKLFF
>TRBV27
CASSTYFPNTGELFF
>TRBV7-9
CASSERSGLVEETQYF
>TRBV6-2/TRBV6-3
CASSYSLGNLNTEAFF
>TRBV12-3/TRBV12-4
CASSYLGGIKTGELFF
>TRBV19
CASSIKPGQGFYEQYF
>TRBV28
CASSLTAFDSPLHF
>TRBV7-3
CASNLAGADTQYF
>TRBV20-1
CSARAGLGEKLFF
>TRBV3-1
CASSQALDQPQHF